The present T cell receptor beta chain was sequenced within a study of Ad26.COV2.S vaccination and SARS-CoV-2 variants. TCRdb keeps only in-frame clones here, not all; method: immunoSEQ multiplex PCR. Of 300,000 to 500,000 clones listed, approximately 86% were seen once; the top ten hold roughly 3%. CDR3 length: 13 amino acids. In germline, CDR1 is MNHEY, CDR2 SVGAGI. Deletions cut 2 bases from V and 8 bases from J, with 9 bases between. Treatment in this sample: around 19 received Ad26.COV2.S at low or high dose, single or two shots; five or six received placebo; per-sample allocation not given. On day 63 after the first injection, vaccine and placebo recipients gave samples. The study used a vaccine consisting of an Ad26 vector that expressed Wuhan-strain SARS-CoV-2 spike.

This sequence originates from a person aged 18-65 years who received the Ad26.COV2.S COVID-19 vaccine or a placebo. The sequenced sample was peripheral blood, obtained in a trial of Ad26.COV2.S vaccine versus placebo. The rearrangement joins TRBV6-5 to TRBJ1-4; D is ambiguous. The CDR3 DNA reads TGTGCCAGCAGTTACACCTATGGGGAAAAACTGTTTTTT. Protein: CASSYTYGEKLFF.